This entry concerns a single T cell receptor (beta chain). This sample is drawn from a study of blood T cell repertoires in COVID-19. Study details: Spain, Italy and the United States supplied samples that represented acute and convalescent COVID-19. T cells, B-cell-depleted T cells, or PBMCs supplied cDNA or gDNA.

As handled by the study authors: How many nucleated cells were present was estimated from reference gene primer amplification. Measured with immunoSEQ multiplex PCR; TCRdb has only the in-frame clones, and not every one. V and J calls and clone size come straight from that table; D and trimming were deduced from the DNA. Among some 24,000 clones listed, about four fifths were seen once. This CDR3 has 17 amino acids. The sequence came from a man in his sixties or seventies with acute or convalescent COVID-19. V gene TRBV1 combines with J gene TRBJ2-5; the DNA was not used to check the table's D call, TRBD2. TRBV1 is termed a pseudogene. Sequencing was performed on peripheral blood. The CDR3 region is CTSSQDKDLACQETQYF. Here the CDR3 DNA reads TGCACCAGCAGCCAAGATAAGGATTTAGCCTGCCAAGAGACCCAGTACTTC.